Given below is one TCR beta chain in context. The data were produced by immunoSEQ multiplex PCR, yet TCRdb's version contains in-frame clones alone and is incomplete. The sample shows 300,000 or so clones, around 89% of them seen only once. CDR3 length: 18 residues. CDR1 is MGHDK and CDR2 is SYGVNS in the germline V gene. V dropped 3 bases and J dropped 0; count of bases not matched to a gene: 9. The data were taken from a study of blood T cell repertoires in COVID-19. Study-level information: Samples came from the United States, Italy and Spain, spanning acute and convalescent COVID-19. PBMCs, B-cell-depleted T cells, or T cells provided the cDNA or gDNA that made up the material.

Specimen: peripheral blood. The sequence was collected from a middle-aged woman with acute or convalescent COVID-19. The V call is TRBV25-1, the J call TRBJ2-5; 11 bases are a match to TRBD1. CDR3 sequence: CASSEGTGGGLHQETQYF. The CDR3 DNA follows: TGTGCCAGCAGTGAGGGGACAGGGGGGGGGTTACACCAAGAGACCCAGTACTTC.